A selection of T cell receptor beta chains follows, all from one sample in a study of cytomegalovirus exposure and HLA in healthy donors. Sequencing used immunoSEQ multiplex PCR; TCRdb keeps in-frame clones, though not all of them. The table includes approximately 81,000 clones, 74% detected once. The specimen sequenced was PBMCs. All receptors come from a woman aged 45-65 years in good health and CMV-seropositive. CDR3s include the opening cysteine and the closing phenylalanine or tryptophan. Each record gives: J gene, V gene, clone size, D gene, CDR3 DNA, CDR3 protein. A D gene is named only where the DNA matches it firmly. Size values are once, few and many counts, or a class for expanded clones, and some rows have none.

j_gene: TRBJ2-1; v_gene: TRBV6-5; abundance: NA; d_gene: TRBD2; CDR3nt: TGTGCCAGCGGACGGGGACTAGCGGGAGGAGAGCAGTTCTTC; CDR3aa: CASGRGLAGGEQFF
j_gene: TRBJ2-3; v_gene: TRBV9; abundance: NA; d_gene: NA; CDR3nt: TGTGCCAGCAGCGTAGTCGGGGTTCGCACAGATACGCAGTATTTT; CDR3aa: CASSVVGVRTDTQYF
j_gene: TRBJ2-1; v_gene: TRBV7-3; abundance: NA; d_gene: NA; CDR3nt: TGTGCCAGCAGGTTTCTCGGAGGTGAGCAGTTCTTC; CDR3aa: CASRFLGGEQFF
j_gene: TRBJ1-2; v_gene: TRBV6-1; abundance: NA; d_gene: TRBD1; CDR3nt: TGTGCCAGCAGTGAAGATACAGGGGGAGGCTACACCTTC; CDR3aa: CASSEDTGGGYTF
j_gene: TRBJ2-7; v_gene: TRBV28; abundance: NA; d_gene: NA; CDR3nt: TGTGCCAGCAGAGCGGCGGCAAGGGCGCTCTTTGGAGAGCAGTACTTC; CDR3aa: CASRAAARALFGEQYF
j_gene: TRBJ2-2; v_gene: TRBV19; abundance: once; d_gene: NA; CDR3nt: TGTGCCAGTACCCTAGGGGCAAAAGGCGGGGAGCTGTTTTTT; CDR3aa: CASTLGAKGGELFF
j_gene: TRBJ2-1; v_gene: TRBV19; abundance: NA; d_gene: TRBD1; CDR3nt: TGTGCCAGTAGTATTGACAGGGGGTACAATGAGCAGTTCTTC; CDR3aa: CASSIDRGYNEQFF
j_gene: TRBJ1-5; v_gene: TRBV4-1; abundance: once; d_gene: TRBD1; CDR3nt: TGCGCCAGCAGCCAAGAGCAGGGGGCTAGTCAGCCCCAGCATTTT; CDR3aa: CASSQEQGASQPQHF
j_gene: TRBJ2-7; v_gene: TRBV11-2; abundance: few; d_gene: NA; CDR3nt: TGTGCCAGCAGCTTAGGCACAGAGCTCTACGAGCAGTACTTC; CDR3aa: CASSLGTELYEQYF
j_gene: TRBJ2-6; v_gene: TRBV10-1; abundance: few; d_gene: TRBD1; CDR3nt: TGCGCCAGCAGCCAGGACAGGGAACGTTCTGGGGCCAACGTCCTGACTTTC; CDR3aa: CASSQDRERSGANVLTF
j_gene: TRBJ2-6; v_gene: TRBV5-6; abundance: once; d_gene: TRBD2; CDR3nt: TGTGCCAGCAGCCCCGTTTTACTAGCGGGAGTTGCTGGGGCCAACGTCCTGACTTTC; CDR3aa: CASSPVLLAGVAGANVLTF
j_gene: TRBJ2-5; v_gene: TRBV15; abundance: NA; d_gene: TRBD1; CDR3nt: TGTGCCACCAGCAGGGACAGGACGGAGACCCAGTACTTC; CDR3aa: CATSRDRTETQYF
j_gene: TRBJ1-2; v_gene: TRBV4-1; abundance: NA; d_gene: NA; CDR3nt: TGCGCCAGCAGCCCCGGCAGGTACCTCTATGGCTACACCTTC; CDR3aa: CASSPGRYLYGYTF
j_gene: TRBJ2-7; v_gene: TRBV4-1; abundance: NA; d_gene: NA; CDR3nt: TGCGCCAGCAGCCAAGGTGGACAGCCCCCCTACGAGCAGTACTTC; CDR3aa: CASSQGGQPPYEQYF
j_gene: TRBJ1-1; v_gene: TRBV7-8; abundance: few; d_gene: NA; CDR3nt: TGTGCCAGCAGCCAGAACAGAGAAGCTTTCTTT; CDR3aa: CASSQNREAFF
j_gene: TRBJ2-5; v_gene: TRBV5-6; abundance: NA; d_gene: NA; CDR3nt: TGTGCCAGCAGCGGGGCGGTTGGGTTACATGGGGAGACCCAGTACTTC; CDR3aa: CASSGAVGLHGETQYF
j_gene: TRBJ1-2; v_gene: TRBV29-1; abundance: NA; d_gene: TRBD1; CDR3nt: TGCAGCGTTGACGCAGGGGGCTGGTATGGCTACACCTTC; CDR3aa: CSVDAGGWYGYTF
j_gene: TRBJ2-5; v_gene: TRBV7-9; abundance: few; d_gene: TRBD2; CDR3nt: TGTGCCAGCAGCTTAGTGGCGGGAGGCCCTACGCGGACCCAGTACTTC; CDR3aa: CASSLVAGGPTRTQYF
j_gene: TRBJ2-2; v_gene: TRBV29-1; abundance: few; d_gene: TRBD1; CDR3nt: TGCAGCGTTGGGCAGGGGGCGCGTACCGGGGAGCTGTTTTTT; CDR3aa: CSVGQGARTGELFF
j_gene: TRBJ2-7; v_gene: TRBV28; abundance: NA; d_gene: NA; CDR3nt: TGTGCCAGCACCCCCACTGGGGGCAGCTCCTACGAGCAGTACTTC; CDR3aa: CASTPTGGSSYEQYF
j_gene: TRBJ2-7; v_gene: TRBV12-5; abundance: NA; d_gene: NA; CDR3nt: TGTGCTAGTGGTCCGAACGGCCCGGGCGAGCAGTACTTC; CDR3aa: CASGPNGPGEQYF
j_gene: TRBJ2-2; v_gene: TRBV28; abundance: NA; d_gene: TRBD1; CDR3nt: TGTGCCAGCAGTTTACAGGGGGTGATCACCGGGGAGCTGTTTTTT; CDR3aa: CASSLQGVITGELFF
j_gene: TRBJ1-4; v_gene: TRBV28; abundance: NA; d_gene: NA; CDR3nt: TGTGCCAGCAGTTTGGCCAGGGGAAATGAAAAACTGTTTTTT; CDR3aa: CASSLARGNEKLFF
j_gene: TRBJ2-1; v_gene: TRBV10-3; abundance: NA; d_gene: TRBD1; CDR3nt: TGTGCCATCAGTGAGTGGACAGGGGACAATGAGCAGTTCTTC; CDR3aa: CAISEWTGDNEQFF
j_gene: TRBJ1-5; v_gene: TRBV6-1; abundance: NA; d_gene: NA; CDR3nt: TGTGCCAGCAGAGGGGGGGTCCAGCCCCAGCATTTT; CDR3aa: CASRGGVQPQHF
j_gene: TRBJ1-2; v_gene: TRBV25-1; abundance: once; d_gene: NA; CDR3nt: TGTGCCAGCAGTGGGGACATCTATGGCTACACCTTC; CDR3aa: CASSGDIYGYTF
j_gene: TRBJ1-2; v_gene: TRBV28; abundance: NA; d_gene: TRBD1; CDR3nt: TGTGCCAGCAGTTCACCGACAGGGGGCGCAGTCTATGGCTACACCTTC; CDR3aa: CASSSPTGGAVYGYTF
j_gene: TRBJ2-2; v_gene: TRBV10-1; abundance: NA; d_gene: NA; CDR3nt: TGCGCCAGCAATGCAGGGTCTATGGGGACCGGGGAGCTGTTTTTT; CDR3aa: CASNAGSMGTGELFF
j_gene: TRBJ2-1; v_gene: TRBV5-8; abundance: NA; d_gene: NA; CDR3nt: TGTGCCAGCAGGCAGGGTAACGGCAATGAGCAGTTCTTC; CDR3aa: CASRQGNGNEQFF
j_gene: TRBJ1-2; v_gene: TRBV30; abundance: NA; d_gene: TRBD1; CDR3nt: TGTGCCTGGTACCGGACCGACAGGGCGAACTATGGCTACACCTTC; CDR3aa: CAWYRTDRANYGYTF
j_gene: TRBJ2-1; v_gene: TRBV7-9; abundance: few; d_gene: NA; CDR3nt: TGTGCCAGCAGCTTAGATGGAGGGGAGCAGTTCTTC; CDR3aa: CASSLDGGEQFF
j_gene: TRBJ2-7; v_gene: TRBV19; abundance: NA; d_gene: NA; CDR3nt: TGTGCCAGTACGGCGAGGCGAATAATCTACGAGCAGTACTTC; CDR3aa: CASTARRIIYEQYF
j_gene: TRBJ2-2; v_gene: TRBV5-6; abundance: NA; d_gene: TRBD2; CDR3nt: TGTGCCAGCAGCTTAGCGGGAGGACGCACCGGGGAGCTGTTTTTT; CDR3aa: CASSLAGGRTGELFF
j_gene: TRBJ2-7; v_gene: TRBV6-4; abundance: NA; d_gene: TRBD2; CDR3nt: TGTGCCAGCAGCCGGACTAGCGGGAGTTACGAGCAGTACTTC; CDR3aa: CASSRTSGSYEQYF
j_gene: TRBJ2-2; v_gene: TRBV30; abundance: once; d_gene: NA; CDR3nt: TGTGCCTGGAAGCCGGGAACCACCGGGGAGCTGTTTTTT; CDR3aa: CAWKPGTTGELFF
j_gene: TRBJ2-2; v_gene: TRBV4-2; abundance: NA; d_gene: TRBD2; CDR3nt: TGTGCCAGCAGCCAAGAGAGAGCGGGAGGGAGCACCGGGGAGCTGTTTTTT; CDR3aa: CASSQERAGGSTGELFF
j_gene: TRBJ1-3; v_gene: TRBV30; abundance: NA; d_gene: TRBD1; CDR3nt: TGTGCCTGGAGTGTCAGGGGGCCAAACACCATATATTTT; CDR3aa: CAWSVRGPNTIYF
j_gene: TRBJ1-5; v_gene: TRBV19; abundance: NA; d_gene: TRBD1; CDR3nt: TGTGCCAGTACCGTGACAGGGCTTGGCAATCAGCCCCAGCATTTT; CDR3aa: CASTVTGLGNQPQHF
j_gene: TRBJ2-2; v_gene: TRBV2; abundance: NA; d_gene: TRBD1; CDR3nt: TGTGCCAGTAAACAGGGGTGGAACACCGGGGAGCTGTTTTTT; CDR3aa: CASKQGWNTGELFF
j_gene: TRBJ1-2; v_gene: TRBV11-2; abundance: NA; d_gene: NA; CDR3nt: TGTGCCAGCAGCTTAAGTGGGCGGGGGCTCTATGGCTACACCTTC; CDR3aa: CASSLSGRGLYGYTF
j_gene: TRBJ2-5; v_gene: TRBV6-5; abundance: NA; d_gene: TRBD2; CDR3nt: TGTGCCAGCACCTTTAGCGGGAGGGCAGAGACCCAGTACTTC; CDR3aa: CASTFSGRAETQYF
j_gene: TRBJ2-7; v_gene: TRBV9; abundance: NA; d_gene: TRBD2; CDR3nt: TGTGCCAGCAGCGGTCCCGGGACTAGCGGCTCCTACGAGCAGTACTTC; CDR3aa: CASSGPGTSGSYEQYF
j_gene: TRBJ2-7; v_gene: TRBV11-2; abundance: NA; d_gene: TRBD2; CDR3nt: TGTGCCAGCAGACACCGACTAGCGGGAGACAACGAGCAGTACTTC; CDR3aa: CASRHRLAGDNEQYF
j_gene: TRBJ1-2; v_gene: TRBV27; abundance: NA; d_gene: NA; CDR3nt: TGTGCCAGCAGAAGACTGTACCAAGTGAATGGCTACACCTTC; CDR3aa: CASRRLYQVNGYTF
j_gene: TRBJ2-1; v_gene: TRBV7-8; abundance: NA; d_gene: TRBD1; CDR3nt: TGTGCCAGCAGCTTAAGAGGGGGCGACGGCCCCCAGTTCTTC; CDR3aa: CASSLRGGDGPQFF
j_gene: TRBJ1-1; v_gene: TRBV28; abundance: NA; d_gene: NA; CDR3nt: TGTGCCAGCAGTTTTTATAGATTGAACACTGAAGCTTTCTTT; CDR3aa: CASSFYRLNTEAFF
j_gene: TRBJ2-7; v_gene: TRBV29-1; abundance: NA; d_gene: TRBD2; CDR3nt: TGCAGCGCTAAGGGAGGGTACGAGCAGTACTTC; CDR3aa: CSAKGGYEQYF
j_gene: TRBJ1-4; v_gene: TRBV10-3; abundance: NA; d_gene: NA; CDR3nt: TGTGCCACACGACAGGAAACGTTTGAAAAACTGTTTTTT; CDR3aa: CATRQETFEKLFF
j_gene: TRBJ2-1; v_gene: TRBV28; abundance: NA; d_gene: NA; CDR3nt: TGTGCCAGCAGGTCTTTCTCGGGTGATTCCTACAATGAGCAGTTCTTC; CDR3aa: CASRSFSGDSYNEQFF
j_gene: TRBJ1-4; v_gene: TRBV7-9; abundance: NA; d_gene: TRBD1; CDR3nt: TGTGCCAGCAGCAAACACTCAGGGGGGGAAAAACTGTTTTTT; CDR3aa: CASSKHSGGEKLFF